This T cell receptor beta chain was recovered during a study of cytomegalovirus exposure and HLA in healthy donors. Study-wide points: In a later analysis, TCR association rates varied by HLA locus: DRB1 most, HLA-C fewest. As was reported, the classifier diagnosed cytomegalovirus status with high specificity and sensitivity.

Healthy bone marrow donors supplied every sample. Concerning this clone: What it binds is unknown.

Germline V CDR1 and CDR2: SGHDT, YYEEEE. V was clipped by 0 bases and J by 1 base, with 8 bases between them. This CDR3 spans 15 amino acids. Primers for the PCR totalled 60 Vbeta and 13 Jbeta. This table comes from immunoSEQ multiplex PCR, and its TCRdb copy is limited to in-frame clones, with some not included. The table lists approximately 90,000 clones, about 78% of them singletons. The sequencing input was PBMCs. V usage is TRBV5-6 and J usage is TRBJ2-1; D is ambiguous. This TCR came from a man between 35 and 55 years old in good health and CMV-seronegative. CDR3 sequence: CASSLVPRSYNEQFF. The CDR3 DNA follows: TGTGCCAGCAGCTTGGTTCCACGGTCCTACAATGAGCAGTTCTTC.